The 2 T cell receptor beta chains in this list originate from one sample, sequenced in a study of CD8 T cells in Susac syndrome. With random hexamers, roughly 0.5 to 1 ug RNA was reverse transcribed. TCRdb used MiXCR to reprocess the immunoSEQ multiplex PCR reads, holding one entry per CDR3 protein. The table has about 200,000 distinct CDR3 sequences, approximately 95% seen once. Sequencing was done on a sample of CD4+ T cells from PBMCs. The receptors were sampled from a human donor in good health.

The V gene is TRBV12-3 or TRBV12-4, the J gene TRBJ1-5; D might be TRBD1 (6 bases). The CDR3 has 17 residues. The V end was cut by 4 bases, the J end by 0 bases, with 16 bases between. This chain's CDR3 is CASSYKGGGFSNQPQHF. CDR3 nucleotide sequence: TGTGCCAGCAGTTACAAGGGGGGGGGTTTTAGCAATCAGCCCCAGCATTTT.

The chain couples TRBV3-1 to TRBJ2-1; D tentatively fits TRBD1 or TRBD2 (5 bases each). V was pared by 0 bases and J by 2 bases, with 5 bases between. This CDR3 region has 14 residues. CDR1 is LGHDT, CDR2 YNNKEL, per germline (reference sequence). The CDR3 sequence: CASSQEGAYNEQFF. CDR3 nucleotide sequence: TGTGCCAGCAGCCAAGAGGGGGCCTACAATGAGCAGTTCTTC.